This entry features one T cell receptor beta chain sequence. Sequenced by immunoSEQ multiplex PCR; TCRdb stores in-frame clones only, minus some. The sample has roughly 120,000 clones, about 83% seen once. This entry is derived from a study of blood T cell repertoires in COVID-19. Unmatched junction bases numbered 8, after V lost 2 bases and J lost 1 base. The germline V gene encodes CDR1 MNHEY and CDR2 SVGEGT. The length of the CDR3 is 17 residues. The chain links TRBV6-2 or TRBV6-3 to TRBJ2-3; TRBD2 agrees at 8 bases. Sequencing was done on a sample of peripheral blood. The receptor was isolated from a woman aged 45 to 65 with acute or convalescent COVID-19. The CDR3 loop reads CASSYLGYSGGTDTQYF. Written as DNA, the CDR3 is TGTGCCAGCAGTTACCTGGGATATAGCGGGGGCACAGATACGCAGTATTTT.